This is a list of T cell receptor beta chains from one sample in a study of blood T cell repertoires in COVID-19. The assay was immunoSEQ multiplex PCR, and TCRdb's table has in-frame clones only and misses some. Here the sample spans fewer than 400,000 clones, roughly 86% being singletons. The sample taken for sequencing was PBMCs or T cells enriched from blood (not recorded which). All receptors come from a woman between 25 and 40 years old who had recovered from COVID-19. The CDR3 runs from the conserved cysteine through the conserved F or W. The D gene is left open where the match is weak. Only some rows state a clone size, as once, few, many or a class for expanded clones.

cdr3_length: 18; d_call: TRBD1; v_call: TRBV4-1; clone_size: .; j_call: TRBJ1-6; cdr3_nt: TGCGCCAGCAGCCAAGGAGACGGGGACAGGGGGTTAACTTCACCCCTCCACTTT; cdr3_aa: CASSQGDGDRGLTSPLHF
cdr3_length: 13; d_call: .; v_call: TRBV6-5; clone_size: .; j_call: TRBJ1-1; cdr3_nt: TGTGCCAGCAGCCCGGGACATCGAACTGAAGCTTTCTTT; cdr3_aa: CASSPGHRTEAFF
cdr3_length: 12; d_call: .; v_call: TRBV5-6; clone_size: .; j_call: TRBJ2-3; cdr3_nt: TGTGCCAGCAGCGAGGTGACAGATACGCAGTATTTT; cdr3_aa: CASSEVTDTQYF
cdr3_length: 14; d_call: .; v_call: TRBV7-2; clone_size: .; j_call: TRBJ2-1; cdr3_nt: TGTGCCAGCAGCTTAGAAATAGCTGCCAATGAGCAGTTCTTC; cdr3_aa: CASSLEIAANEQFF
cdr3_length: 14; d_call: .; v_call: TRBV27; clone_size: .; j_call: TRBJ1-3; cdr3_nt: TGTGCCAGCAGTTTACGCCCGAATACAGACACCATATATTTT; cdr3_aa: CASSLRPNTDTIYF
cdr3_length: 15; d_call: TRBD1; v_call: TRBV27; clone_size: .; j_call: TRBJ1-2; cdr3_nt: TGTGCCAGCAGTTTTCAGGGGGCTAGGGACTATGGCTACACCTTC; cdr3_aa: CASSFQGARDYGYTF
cdr3_length: 14; d_call: TRBD1; v_call: TRBV10-3; clone_size: .; j_call: TRBJ1-1; cdr3_nt: TGTGCCATCAGAAACAGGGGGATGAACACTGAAGCTTTCTTT; cdr3_aa: CAIRNRGMNTEAFF
cdr3_length: 14; d_call: TRBD1; v_call: TRBV28; clone_size: .; j_call: TRBJ1-2; cdr3_nt: TGTGCCAGCAGTCCGGGACAGGGGGCGCCGGGCTACACCTTC; cdr3_aa: CASSPGQGAPGYTF
cdr3_length: 18; d_call: TRBD2; v_call: TRBV7-9; clone_size: .; j_call: TRBJ2-7; cdr3_nt: TGTGCCAGCAGCTTTGGTCTAGCGGGAGGGCCTTTGCCCTACGAGCAGTACTTC; cdr3_aa: CASSFGLAGGPLPYEQYF
cdr3_length: 14; d_call: .; v_call: TRBV19; clone_size: .; j_call: TRBJ2-1; cdr3_nt: TGTGCCAGCCGGACGGGACAAATAAACAATGAGCAGTTCTTC; cdr3_aa: CASRTGQINNEQFF
cdr3_length: 15; d_call: .; v_call: TRBV7-2; clone_size: few; j_call: TRBJ1-1; cdr3_nt: TGTGCCAGCAGCCCCGAACAGTTGACGAACACTGAAGCTTTCTTT; cdr3_aa: CASSPEQLTNTEAFF
cdr3_length: 12; d_call: .; v_call: TRBV7-3; clone_size: .; j_call: TRBJ2-7; cdr3_nt: TGTGCCAGCAGCTTTCTGGGGGGCGAGCAGTACTTC; cdr3_aa: CASSFLGGEQYF
cdr3_length: 16; d_call: TRBD1; v_call: TRBV7-3; clone_size: .; j_call: TRBJ2-2; cdr3_nt: TGTGCCAGCAGCTTAGAGGACAGGCGCTATGGGGGGGAGCTGTTTTTT; cdr3_aa: CASSLEDRRYGGELFF
cdr3_length: 12; d_call: .; v_call: TRBV7-2; clone_size: .; j_call: TRBJ2-7; cdr3_nt: TGTGCCAGCAGCTTAAACACCTACGAGCAGTACTTC; cdr3_aa: CASSLNTYEQYF
cdr3_length: 15; d_call: .; v_call: TRBV19; clone_size: .; j_call: TRBJ2-2; cdr3_nt: TGTGCCAGTAGTGTACAGGGTTCGAACACCGGGGAGCTGTTTTTT; cdr3_aa: CASSVQGSNTGELFF
cdr3_length: 13; d_call: TRBD2; v_call: TRBV11-2; clone_size: .; j_call: TRBJ2-7; cdr3_nt: TGTGCCAGCAGCTTAGGGGGACTAGCGGAGGGGTACTTC; cdr3_aa: CASSLGGLAEGYF
cdr3_length: 17; d_call: TRBD1; v_call: TRBV27; clone_size: .; j_call: TRBJ2-5; cdr3_nt: TGTGCCAGCAGTTTAGAATGGTCGGGACAGGGCGAAGAGACCCAGTACTTC; cdr3_aa: CASSLEWSGQGEETQYF
cdr3_length: 14; d_call: .; v_call: TRBV7-9; clone_size: .; j_call: TRBJ2-3; cdr3_nt: TGTGCCAGCAGCTTTAGCCTGAGCACAGATACGCAGTATTTT; cdr3_aa: CASSFSLSTDTQYF
cdr3_length: 16; d_call: .; v_call: TRBV12-5; clone_size: few; j_call: TRBJ2-7; cdr3_nt: TGTGCTAGTGGTTTGGTCACCGGGAAACGGGCCTACGAGCAGTACTTC; cdr3_aa: CASGLVTGKRAYEQYF
cdr3_length: 15; d_call: .; v_call: TRBV9; clone_size: .; j_call: TRBJ1-6; cdr3_nt: TGTGCCAGCAGCCTTGGGAGGGGGGATAATTCACCCCTCCACTTT; cdr3_aa: CASSLGRGDNSPLHF
cdr3_length: 14; d_call: .; v_call: TRBV5-1; clone_size: .; j_call: TRBJ2-2; cdr3_nt: TGCGCCAGCAGCCCGAGGCACGAGGCCGGGGAGCTGTTTTTT; cdr3_aa: CASSPRHEAGELFF
cdr3_length: 15; d_call: TRBD1; v_call: TRBV11-2; clone_size: .; j_call: TRBJ1-2; cdr3_nt: TGTGCCAGCAGCACGCGGGACAGGACTAACTATGGCTACACCTTC; cdr3_aa: CASSTRDRTNYGYTF
cdr3_length: 13; d_call: .; v_call: TRBV28; clone_size: .; j_call: TRBJ1-1; cdr3_nt: TGTGCCAGCAGTTTATCGCAGCGCCTTGAAGCTTTCTTT; cdr3_aa: CASSLSQRLEAFF